These T cell receptor beta chains were read from a single sample in a study of blood T cell repertoires in COVID-19. Assay used: immunoSEQ multiplex PCR; TCRdb lists only in-frame clones, some missing. Of tens of thousands of clones listed, around four fifths are singletons. The specimen was peripheral blood. The receptors were gathered from a man aged 45 to 65 with active COVID-19. Each CDR3 is given with its conserved first and last residue. D genes are given only for firm matches. Clone size is stated in some rows and not others, as once, few, many or a class when expanded.

15	TRBV27	-	-	TRBJ2-6	CASGGLAVGANVLTF	TGTGCCAGTGGGGGCTTGGCTGTGGGGGCCAACGTCCTGACTTTC
15	TRBV5-1	TRBD2	-	TRBJ2-7	CASSLLLAGTYEQYF	TGCGCCAGCAGCTTGTTACTAGCGGGGACCTACGAGCAGTACTTC
15	TRBV6-5	-	-	TRBJ1-6	CASNPVGQSNSPLHF	TGTGCCAGCAACCCCGTCGGACAGTCTAATTCACCCCTCCACTTT
13	TRBV11-2	TRBD1	-	TRBJ1-4	CASSSDTGGKLFF	TGTGCCAGCAGCTCGGACACAGGGGGGAAACTGTTTTTT
20	TRBV5-1	TRBD2	-	TRBJ2-3	CASSLRPLSGGVGDTDTQYF	TGCGCCAGCAGCTTGCGCCCCTTGAGCGGGGGGGTCGGTGACACAGATACGCAGTATTTT
15	TRBV9	TRBD2	-	TRBJ2-7	CASSVASGSGYEQYF	TGTGCCAGCAGCGTAGCGAGCGGGAGCGGATACGAGCAGTACTTC
15	TRBV5-5	TRBD2	-	TRBJ2-7	CASSSTSGVTYEQYF	TGTGCCAGCAGTTCGACTAGCGGAGTGACCTACGAGCAGTACTTC
18	TRBV28	TRBD1	-	TRBJ1-5	CASSFSGQGRTSNQPQHF	TGTGCCAGCAGTTTTTCCGGACAGGGGAGAACTAGCAATCAGCCCCAGCATTTT
13	TRBV7-3	-	once	TRBJ1-4	CASSKGGSEKLFF	TGTGCCAGCAGCAAAGGGGGAAGCGAAAAACTGTTTTTT
15	TRBV7-9	TRBD2	-	TRBJ2-1	CASSSGLARYNEQFF	TGTGCCAGCAGCTCGGGACTAGCGAGATACAATGAGCAGTTCTTC
16	TRBV11-1	-	-	TRBJ1-1	CASSLAFGIGNTEAFF	TGTGCCAGCAGCTTAGCGTTCGGGATCGGGAACACTGAAGCTTTCTTT
14	TRBV7-2	TRBD1	-	TRBJ2-7	CASSFGQGTYEQYF	TGTGCCAGCAGCTTCGGACAGGGAACCTACGAGCAGTACTTC
15	TRBV5-1	-	-	TRBJ2-7	CASSLQTGISYEQYF	TGCGCCAGCAGCTTGCAAACAGGGATATCCTACGAGCAGTACTTC
14	TRBV19	TRBD1	-	TRBJ2-7	CASSMGTGTYEQYF	TGTGCCAGTAGTATGGGGACAGGGACTTACGAGCAGTACTTC
13	TRBV19	TRBD1	-	TRBJ1-4	CASNRDRNEKLFF	TGTGCCAGTAACCGGGACAGAAATGAAAAACTGTTTTTT
14	TRBV6-2/TRBV6-3	TRBD1	-	TRBJ2-7	CASSYGQGVREQYF	TGTGCCAGCAGTTACGGACAGGGGGTGAGAGAGCAGTACTTC
15	TRBV11-2	-	-	TRBJ1-1	CASSLVRTSNTEAFF	TGTGCCAGCAGCTTAGTCCGAACATCGAACACTGAAGCTTTCTTT
12	TRBV30	TRBD1	-	TRBJ2-1	CAGTGGYNEQFF	TGTGCCGGGACAGGGGGTTACAATGAGCAGTTCTTC
15	TRBV7-7	TRBD2	-	TRBJ2-5	CASSLGAGGGETQYF	TGTGCTAGCAGCCTGGGCGCGGGGGGGGGAGAGACCCAGTACTTC
13	TRBV5-4	TRBD2	-	TRBJ2-7	CASSLPRGDEQYF	TGTGCCAGCAGCTTGCCGCGGGGGGACGAGCAGTACTTC
13	TRBV5-6	TRBD1	-	TRBJ2-2	CASSRDRTGELFF	TGTGCCAGCAGCCGGGACAGGACCGGGGAGCTGTTTTTT
18	TRBV19	TRBD2	-	TRBJ2-7	CASRPRWASGDSSYEQYF	TGTGCCTCTAGACCCCGTTGGGCTAGCGGGGATAGCTCCTACGAGCAGTACTTC
14	TRBV18	TRBD1	-	TRBJ1-4	CASSPSGGYEKLFF	TGTGCCAGCTCACCGTCAGGGGGGTATGAAAAACTGTTTTTT
20	TRBV3-1/TRBV3-2	TRBD1	-	TRBJ2-7	CASSPQSTGTGMRKTYEQYF	TGTGCCAGCAGCCCGCAATCGACCGGGACAGGCATGCGGAAAACCTACGAGCAGTACTTC
13	TRBV11-3	-	-	TRBJ2-2	CASSPSGTGELFF	TGTGCCAGCAGCCCATCAGGGACCGGGGAGCTGTTTTTT
15	TRBV7-7	TRBD1	-	TRBJ2-5	CASSRGTDQQETQYF	TGTGCCAGCAGCCGTGGGACAGACCAACAAGAGACCCAGTACTTC
14	TRBV7-9	-	once	TRBJ1-4	CASSLDGTNEKLFF	TGTGCCAGCAGCTTAGACGGGACTAATGAAAAACTGTTTTTT
16	TRBV5-4	-	-	TRBJ1-4	CASSFGSGGMAEKLFF	TGTGCCAGCAGCTTTGGATCGGGGGGGATGGCGGAAAAACTGTTTTTT
15	TRBV4-3	TRBD1	-	TRBJ1-4	CASSQEGQGNEKLFF	TGCGCCAGCAGCCAAGAAGGACAGGGGAATGAAAAACTGTTTTTT
17	TRBV3-1/TRBV3-2	TRBD2	-	TRBJ2-1	CASSRTSGGASYNEQFF	TGTGCCAGCAGCCGGACTAGCGGGGGGGCAAGTTACAATGAGCAGTTCTTC
13	TRBV6-4	-	-	TRBJ1-6	CASSELYNSPLHF	TGTGCCAGCAGCGAGCTGTATAATTCACCCCTCCACTTT
12	TRBV7-3	-	-	TRBJ2-1	CASSLVHGEQFF	TGTGCCAGCAGCTTAGTTCACGGTGAGCAGTTCTTC
15	TRBV7-2	TRBD1	-	TRBJ1-2	CASSFTGTDNYGYTF	TGTGCCAGCAGCTTCACCGGGACAGATAACTATGGCTACACCTTC
16	TRBV7-8	TRBD2	-	TRBJ2-7	CASSFRTSGNSYEQYF	TGTGCCAGCAGCTTCCGGACTAGCGGGAATTCCTACGAGCAGTACTTC
15	TRBV15	TRBD1	-	TRBJ2-1	CATSRVDRVTYEQFF	TGTGCCACCAGCAGAGTGGACAGGGTAACGTATGAGCAGTTCTTC
14	TRBV14	-	-	TRBJ2-5	CASSQRPGGETQYF	TGTGCCAGCAGCCAAAGACCAGGAGGAGAGACCCAGTACTTC
15	TRBV5-1	-	-	TRBJ2-7	CASSSRQAVSYEQYF	TGCGCCAGCAGCAGCCGACAGGCGGTCTCCTACGAGCAGTACTTC
17	TRBV4-2	TRBD1	-	TRBJ2-5	CASSQTGTGSFQETQYF	TGTGCCAGCAGCCAAACCGGGACAGGGAGTTTCCAAGAGACCCAGTACTTC
14	TRBV10-2	TRBD2	-	TRBJ2-1	CASSESNSGGTQFF	TGCGCCAGCAGTGAGTCGAATAGCGGGGGGACGCAGTTCTTC
16	TRBV7-9	-	-	TRBJ1-1	CASSLSREAPDTEAFF	TGTGCCAGCAGCTTATCACGAGAAGCGCCGGACACTGAAGCTTTCTTT
13	TRBV29-1	-	once	TRBJ2-2	CSVLRGYTGELFF	TGCAGCGTCCTCAGGGGCTACACCGGGGAGCTGTTTTTT
12	TRBV30	-	-	TRBJ1-2	CAWSDSSYGYTF	TGTGCCTGGTCCGACAGCTCCTATGGCTACACCTTC
12	TRBV29-1	TRBD2	-	TRBJ2-3	CTAGRGSDTQYF	TGCACGGCAGGGCGGGGGTCAGATACGCAGTATTTT
17	TRBV18	TRBD2	-	TRBJ2-3	CASSPTLGGGATDTQYF	TGTGCCAGCTCACCGACATTGGGCGGGGGGGCCACAGATACGCAGTATTTT
13	TRBV7-2	TRBD1	-	TRBJ2-7	CASSRQGTYEQYF	TGTGCCAGCAGCCGACAGGGAACCTACGAGCAGTACTTC
14	TRBV5-1	TRBD1	-	TRBJ1-4	CASSGGRGTEKLFF	TGCGCCAGCAGCGGCGGCAGGGGGACTGAAAAACTGTTTTTT
15	TRBV16	TRBD1	once	TRBJ2-7	CASSPQLQGAPEQYF	TGTGCCAGCAGCCCCCAGTTACAGGGGGCCCCCGAGCAGTACTTC
17	TRBV7-8	-	-	TRBJ1-2	CASSLDGRAGTSGGYTF	TGTGCCAGCAGCTTAGACGGCCGGGCAGGTACCTCGGGAGGCTACACCTTC
15	TRBV19	TRBD2	once	TRBJ2-3	CASSTSGRAGDTQYF	TGTGCCAGTAGTACTAGCGGGAGGGCCGGAGATACGCAGTATTTT
18	TRBV7-8	TRBD1	-	TRBJ2-4	CASSPDRVPRLAKNIQYF	TGTGCCAGCAGCCCCGACAGGGTACCTAGACTAGCCAAAAACATTCAGTACTTC
16	TRBV5-4	-	-	TRBJ2-5	CASSLGRGGSGETQYF	TGTGCCAGCAGCTTGGGGCGGGGCGGTTCGGGCGAGACCCAGTACTTC
17	TRBV7-9	-	-	TRBJ1-1	CASSLDGGLMSSAEAFF	TGTGCCAGCAGCTTAGACGGGGGTTTAATGAGCAGCGCTGAAGCTTTCTTT
13	TRBV29-1	TRBD1	-	TRBJ1-2	CSVGGTGGGGYTF	TGCAGCGTTGGTGGGACAGGGGGCGGTGGCTACACCTTC
16	TRBV7-3	TRBD2	-	TRBJ2-3	CASSAMSGGAADTQYF	TGTGCCAGCAGCGCCATGAGCGGGGGGGCCGCAGATACGCAGTATTTT
14	TRBV7-9	-	-	TRBJ1-1	CASSRTGENTEAFF	TGTGCCAGCAGTCGGACTGGGGAGAACACTGAAGCTTTCTTT
13	TRBV12-3/TRBV12-4	TRBD2	medium-sized	TRBJ2-1	CASSLLGGDEQFF	TGTGCCAGCAGTTTATTGGGGGGGGATGAGCAGTTCTTC
11	TRBV30	-	-	TRBJ1-2	CAWRGLGGYTF	TGTGCCTGGAGGGGGCTAGGGGGCTACACCTTC
19	TRBV6-4	-	-	TRBJ2-5	CASRPQAYTGPIPSETQYF	TGTGCCAGCAGGCCCCAAGCCTATACAGGGCCGATACCCTCGGAGACCCAGTACTTC